These 29 T cell receptor beta chains share one sample of origin, sequenced in a study of breast tumors, draining lymph nodes, adjacent tissues. TCRdb called the multiplex PCR reads again in MiXCR, with one record for every CDR3 protein. The repertoire holds more than 50,000 distinct CDR3 sequences, with approximately 47% as singletons. The sequencing sample was made of breast tumor tissue. The receptors stem from a female donor with breast cancer. Some clones in this sample may be carry-over from other donors' samples.

The chain uses TRBV7-9 and TRBJ2-7; D perhaps matches TRBD1 (6 bases). The CDR3 length is 11 residues. The germline V gene encodes CDR1 SEHNR and CDR2 FQNEAQ (reference sequence). Trimming cost V 5 bases and J 5 bases, with 7 bases left between them. This CDR3 reads CASSGGHEQYF. DNA of the CDR3: TGTGCCAGCAGCGGGGGCCACGAGCAGTACTTC.

This chain joins TRBV7-2 and TRBJ2-7, with 7 positions matching TRBD2. Germline lookup yields CDR1 SGHTA and CDR2 FQGNSA. V lost 1 base to trimming and J lost 4 bases; unmatched junction nucleotides: 4. This CDR3 contains 14 residues. This CDR3 is CASSLGGSLYEQYF. The CDR3 nucleotides are TGTGCCAGCAGCTTAGGCGGGAGTTTGTACGAGCAGTACTTC.

This clonotype was seen at least ten times. The chain couples TRBV5-1 to TRBJ1-2; D is uncertain. Germline V CDR1 and CDR2: SGHRS, YFSETQ. Between the trimmed V and J ends, which lost 4 bases and 5 bases, there was a span of 15 bases. This CDR3 comprises 14 residues. The CDR3 DNA reads TGCGCCAGCAGCCTAGAGACACCTTGGTATGGCTACACCTTC. This codes for CASSLETPWYGYTF.

This clonotype has at least ten counts. The chain joins TRBV7-6 to TRBJ2-2, with TRBD2 matching 7 bases. The CDR3 is 16 residues long. The J segment lost 1 base and the V segment lost 6 bases, leaving 8 bases of the junction unmatched. Germline lookup yields CDR1 SGHVS and CDR2 FNYEAQ. The DNA of the CDR3 is TGTGCCAGCAGTTTCCTAGCGGAGGTGAACACCGGGGAGCTGTTTTTT. Its protein is CASSFLAEVNTGELFF.

This clonotype appeared many times. This chain connects TRBV9 to TRBJ2-1; 9 nucleotides line up with TRBD2. Trimming removed 0 bases from V and 8 bases from J; junction bases left unmatched: 6. The germline V gene has CDR1 SGDLS and CDR2 YYNGEE. CDR3 length: 15 residues. The CDR3 loop is CASSVGVAGAHEQFF. CDR3 DNA: TGTGCCAGCAGCGTAGGGGTAGCGGGAGCCCATGAGCAGTTCTTC.

In this sample, this clonotype turned up many times. J is TRBJ1-1 and V is TRBV9; TRBD1 aligns across 9 bases. V shed 2 bases and J 11 bases; nucleotides not matched to a gene: 7. The germline gives CDR1 SGDLS, CDR2 YYNGEE. The CDR3 loop spans 13 amino acids. CDR3 residues: CASSVTGGADAFF. For the CDR3, the DNA is TGTGCCAGCAGCGTTACAGGGGGCGCGGATGCTTTCTTT.

As to this clonotype: This sequence may be a read error, since a much larger clone differs from it by one base. The chain has TRBV24-1 and TRBJ2-5, with 9 bases that match TRBD1. The CDR3 runs to 21 residues. The germline gives CDR1 KGHDR, CDR2 SFDVKD. CDR3 DNA sequence: TGTGCCACCAGTGATTTTGTCACCGGGCCGGGACAGGGCTCCCGACAAGAGCCCCAGTACTTC. Encoded protein: CATSDFVTGPGQGSRQEPQYF.

This clonotype is a singleton in its sample. The chain employs TRBV20-1 and TRBJ2-5, with D possibly TRBD2 on 5 matching bases. Per the germline V gene, CDR1 is DFQATT and CDR2 is SNEGSKA (reference sequence). This CDR3 is built from 15 residues. The V gene lost 0 bases and the J gene lost 2 bases, with 13 bases spanning the gap. The CDR3 here is CSARDGSREQETQYF. Written as DNA, the CDR3 is TGCAGTGCTAGAGATGGAAGTAGGGAGCAAGAGACCCAGTACTTC.

This clonotype was seen repeatedly, ten times or more. The chain couples TRBV6-6 to TRBJ2-5, with no clear D. Germline CDR1 is MNHNY and CDR2 is SVGAGI (reference sequence). V was clipped by 7 bases and J by 1 base, with 16 bases between them. The CDR3 runs 15 residues. The CDR3 nucleotides read TGTGCCAGCACCCCGGCCCAGTCCGCCCAAGAGACCCAGTACTTC. Protein product: CASTPAQSAQETQYF.

This clonotype was seen only a few times. This may be a read error: a much more frequent sequence differs by one nucleotide. The genes are TRBV11-2 and TRBJ1-5, with D unresolved. Per germline, CDR1 SGHAT and CDR2 FQNNGV. V was cut by 3 bases and J by 6 bases, with 12 bases left in between. This CDR3 is built from 14 residues. The CDR3 reads CASSLSGTTQPQHF. The CDR3 DNA is TGTGCCAGCAGCTTGTCGGGCACCACTCAGCCCCAGCATTTT. Combining the CDR3 with reference TRBV11-2 and TRBJ1-5 gives the whole variable domain EAGVAQSPRYKIIEKRQSVAFWCNPISGHATLYWYQQILGQGPKLLIQFQNNGVVDDSQLPKDRFSAERLKGVDSTLKIQPAKLEDSAVYLCASSLSGTTQPQHFGDGTRLSIL.

On this clonotype itself: One end of the junction is discordant with germline, which a read error may explain. The chain has TRBV4-1 and TRBJ1-4; no definite D call. In germline, CDR1 is MGHRA, CDR2 YSYEKL. The CDR3 is made up of 15 amino acids. The CDR3 nucleotides are TGCGCCAGCAGCCAACGGGAGGAAGCTAATGAAAAACTGCTTTTC. It translates to CASSQREEANEKLLF.

A word on this clonotype: Given the absence of the conserved phenylalanine or tryptophan at the CDR3 end, a read error is likely. Because the CDR3's place on the DNA is in doubt, the DNA is left out and the CDR3 is given as listed by TCRdb. The chain carries TRBV25-1 and TRBJ2-5; TRBD2 was called by the table and not checked on the DNA. The CDR3 spans 13 amino acids, including both terminal residues. The V gene's germline CDR1 is MGHDK and CDR2 SYGVNS. Here the CDR3 reads CARSTGSSNGSVP.

This clonotype was seen a few times. A read error is possible here, since a much larger clone lies one base away. The J gene is TRBJ1-2, the V gene TRBV7-9; 8 bases are shared with TRBD1. Germline CDR1 SEHNR, CDR2 FQNEAQ (reference sequence). The CDR3 extends over 15 amino acids. CDR3 DNA sequence: TGTGCCAGCAGCACCTCCAGGGGGCGAAGGTATGGCTACCCCTTC. Amino acid sequence: CASSTSRGRRYGYPF.

This sequence joins TRBV12-3 or TRBV12-4 and TRBJ2-2; 7 nucleotides line up with TRBD1. V lost 4 bases to trimming and J lost 6 bases; unmatched junction nucleotides: 8. The CDR3 extends over 15 amino acids. DNA for the CDR3: TGTGCCAGCAGTTCGGCACAGGGGTGCCCCGGGGAGCTGTTTTTT. It specifies CASSSAQGCPGELFF.

By proportion, this clonotype is large. This chain joins TRBV7-9 and TRBJ1-4, with 12 bases lining up with TRBD1. The CDR3 covers 14 residues. V lost 4 bases, J lost 7 bases, and 1 base stayed unmatched. In germline, CDR1 is SEHNR, CDR2 FQNEAQ (reference sequence). Here the CDR3 reads CASSWDRGREKLFF. CDR3 in DNA: TGTGCCAGCAGCTGGGACAGGGGGCGTGAAAAACTGTTTTTT.

The chain employs TRBV29-1 and TRBJ2-2; D is perhaps TRBD1 (6 bases). Germline V gene lookup returns CDR1 SQVTM and CDR2 ANQGSEA. This CDR3 region has 15 residues. V was pared by 7 bases and J by 1 base, with 16 bases between. The CDR3 DNA sequence: TGCAGCGGAGAAAAACCGGGACAGAACACCGGGGAGCTGTTTTTT. Protein: CSGEKPGQNTGELFF.

This clonotype was observed a handful of times. The V call is TRBV5-1, the J call TRBJ1-1; 7 nucleotides align to TRBD1. The V segment lost 4 bases and the J segment 2 bases; nucleotides outside the gene matches: 14. The CDR3 runs 17 residues. CDR1 SGHRS and CDR2 YFSETQ come from the germline V gene. The CDR3 loop reads CASSLSRQGKSNTEAFF. In DNA, the CDR3 is TGCGCCAGCAGCCTTTCAAGACAGGGAAAATCAAACACTGAAGCTTTCTTT.

As concerns this clonotype: Mismatch with germline at one junction end may stem from a read error. The rearrangement joins TRBV12-3 or TRBV12-4 to TRBJ2-2, with a weak D call TRBD2 (5 bases). The CDR3 contains 13 residues. The CDR3 loop is CASTKFSAGELSF. The CDR3 coding sequence is TGTGCCAGCACAAAGTTCTCCGCCGGGGAGCTGTCTTTT.

This clonotype was observed at least ten times. V is TRBV20-1 and J is TRBJ1-2; 9 bases agree with TRBD1. With 7 bases clipped from V and 6 bases from J, the junction kept 15 bases outside the gene matches. In germline, CDR1 is DFQATT, CDR2 SNEGSKA (reference sequence). This CDR3 comprises 15 residues. The CDR3 spells CSVAPPGQGLHGYTF. DNA for the CDR3: TGCAGTGTCGCCCCACCTGGACAGGGGTTACATGGCTACACCTTC.

This rearrangement joins TRBV20-1 to TRBJ2-2; 9 positions match TRBD2. Germline V gene lookup returns CDR1 DFQATT and CDR2 SNEGSKA (reference sequence). The CDR3 runs 14 residues. V shed 8 bases and J 11 bases; nucleotides not matched to a gene: 15. CDR3 DNA sequence: TGCAGTACTGTAGCGGGAGAGGTGTACAATGAGCTGTTTTTT. Protein: CSTVAGEVYNELFF.

The chain joins TRBV5-6 to TRBJ1-4, with D tentatively TRBD1 (6 bases). Per germline, CDR1 SGHDT and CDR2 YYEEEE. The V end was cut by 0 bases, the J end by 8 bases, with 20 bases between. The CDR3 totals 17 residues. CDR3 in DNA: TGTGCCAGCAGCTTGGCTGGGACAAGGTTTAGTCGAGAAAAACTGTTTTTT. Translating gives CASSLAGTRFSREKLFF.

This clonotype was counted at least ten times. The chain uses TRBV20-1 and TRBJ2-1, with D hard to call. This CDR3 is built from 16 residues. CDR1 and CDR2 (germline): DFQATT, SNEGSKA (reference sequence). Trimming removed 0 bases from V and 0 bases from J, with 12 bases in between. The CDR3 DNA follows: TGCAGTGCTAGAGATCTCGATCAGAGCTCCTACAATGAGCAGTTCTTC. Protein: CSARDLDQSSYNEQFF.

J is TRBJ2-1 and V is TRBV11-1; 13 nucleotides line up with TRBD2. The J segment lost 3 bases and the V segment lost 5 bases, leaving 13 bases of the junction unmatched. Germline values: CDR1 SGHAT, CDR2 FQDESV (reference sequence). The length of the CDR3 is 19 residues. Written as DNA, the CDR3 is TGTGCCAGCAGCCGACCCTGGACTAGCGGGAGTAGTGTCTACAATGAGCAGTTCTTC. Amino acids: CASSRPWTSGSSVYNEQFF.

This clonotype has ten or more counts. The chain joins TRBV28 to TRBJ2-7; D gene ambiguous. The CDR3 consists of 15 residues. Germline values: CDR1 MDHEN, CDR2 SYDVKM. With 5 bases removed from V and 5 bases from J, the gap between germline ends came to 19 bases. CDR3 coding DNA: TGTGCCAGCAGTCGACGGACCGTAGGTGTCAACGAGCAGTACTTC. Residues: CASSRRTVGVNEQYF. Full variable domain (missing parts from reference TRBV28 and TRBJ2-7): DVKVTQSSRYLVKRTGEKVFLECVQDMDHENMFWYRQDPGLGLRLIYFSYDVKMKEKGDIPEGYSVSREKKERFSLILESASTNQTSMYLCASSRRTVGVNEQYFGPGTRLTVT.

As for this clonotype: A single base separates this from a much larger clone, so it may be a read error. The chain links TRBV6-5 to TRBJ1-4; 11 bases line up with TRBD1. Germline values: CDR1 MNHEY, CDR2 SVGAGI. This CDR3 spans 14 amino acids. Trimming removed 6 bases from V and 8 bases from J; junction bases left unmatched: 5. The CDR3: CASRRTGGEEKLFF. The DNA of the CDR3 is TGTGCCAGCAGACGGACAGGGGGCGAAGAAAAACTGTTTTTT.

J is TRBJ2-7 and V is TRBV20-1; TRBD1 aligns across 7 bases. V lost 0 bases, J lost 3 bases, and 5 bases stayed unmatched. Germline V lookup: CDR1 DFQATT, CDR2 SNEGSKA (reference sequence). CDR3 length equals 14 residues. CDR3 nucleotide sequence: TGCAGTGCTAGAGAACAGGGGTGGGGCTACGAGCAGTACTTC. Protein sequence: CSAREQGWGYEQYF.

DNA of the CDR3: TGTGCCAGCAGCTTAGCGATGGACCGCGGGGCTTTCTTT. Its protein is CASSLAMDRGAFF. The rearrangement uses TRBV7-9 and TRBJ1-1; D is unclear. The CDR3 extends over 13 amino acids. With 0 bases removed from V and 11 bases from J, the gap between germline ends came to 13 bases. Looked up from germline, CDR1 is SEHNR and CDR2 is FQNEAQ (reference sequence).

Ten or more counts support this clonotype. The chain links TRBV7-6 to TRBJ2-1; TRBD2 matches 14 bases. The CDR3 consists of 14 residues. Germline CDR1 SGHVS, CDR2 FNYEAQ. Trimming at V came to 9 bases and at J to 7 bases, leaving 5 bases not matched to a gene. CDR3 sequence reads: CASAGLAGGNEQFF. The CDR3 DNA is TGTGCCAGTGCAGGACTAGCGGGAGGAAATGAGCAGTTCTTC.

About this clonotype: In this CDR3 the conserved last residue, phenylalanine or tryptophan, is missing, so a read error is likely. V usage is TRBV6-6 and J usage is TRBJ1-6; D is unresolved. Germline lookup yields CDR1 MNHNY and CDR2 SVGAGI (reference sequence). CDR3 size: 15 residues. Written as DNA, the CDR3 is TGTGCCAGCAGTTACTCTGCGGGTTATAATTCGCCCCTCCACCTT. Protein: CASSYSAGYNSPLHL.